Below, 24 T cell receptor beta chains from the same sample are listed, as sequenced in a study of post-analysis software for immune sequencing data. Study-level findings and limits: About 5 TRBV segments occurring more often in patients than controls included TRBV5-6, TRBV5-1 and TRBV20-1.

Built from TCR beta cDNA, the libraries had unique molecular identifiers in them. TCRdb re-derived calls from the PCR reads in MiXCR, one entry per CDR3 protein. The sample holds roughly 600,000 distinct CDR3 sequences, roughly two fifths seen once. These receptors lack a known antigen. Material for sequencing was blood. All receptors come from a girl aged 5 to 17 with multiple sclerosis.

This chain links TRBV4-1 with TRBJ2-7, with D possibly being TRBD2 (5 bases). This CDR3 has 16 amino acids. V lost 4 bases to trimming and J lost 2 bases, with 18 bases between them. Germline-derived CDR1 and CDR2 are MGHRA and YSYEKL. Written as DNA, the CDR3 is TGCGCCAGCAGCCTAAGGGTCCGGGGATCTACCTACGAGCAGTACTTC. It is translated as CASSLRVRGSTYEQYF.

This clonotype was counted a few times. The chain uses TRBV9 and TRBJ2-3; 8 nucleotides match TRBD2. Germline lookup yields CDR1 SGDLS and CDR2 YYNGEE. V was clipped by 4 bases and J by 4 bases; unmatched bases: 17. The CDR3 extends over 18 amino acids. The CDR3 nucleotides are TGTGCCAGCAGCTCGCCCGGGACTAGTTTCTCGTCTTCAGATACGCAGTATTTT. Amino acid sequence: CASSSPGTSFSSSDTQYF.

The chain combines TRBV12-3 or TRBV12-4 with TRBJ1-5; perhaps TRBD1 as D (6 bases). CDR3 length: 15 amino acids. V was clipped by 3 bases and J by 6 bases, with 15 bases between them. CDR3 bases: TGTGCCAGCAGTTTCGGGACCCTAGGGGGTCAGCCCCAGCATTTT. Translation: CASSFGTLGGQPQHF.

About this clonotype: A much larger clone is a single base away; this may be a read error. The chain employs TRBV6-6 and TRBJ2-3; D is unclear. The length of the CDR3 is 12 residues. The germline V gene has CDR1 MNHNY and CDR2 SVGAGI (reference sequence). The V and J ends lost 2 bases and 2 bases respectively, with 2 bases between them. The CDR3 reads CASSYNTDTQYF. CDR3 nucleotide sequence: TGTGCCAGCAGTTACAACACAGATACGCAGTATTTT.

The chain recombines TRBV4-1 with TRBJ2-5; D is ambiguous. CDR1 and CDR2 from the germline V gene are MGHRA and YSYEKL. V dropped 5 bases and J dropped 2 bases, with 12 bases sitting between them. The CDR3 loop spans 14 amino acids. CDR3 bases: TGCGCCAGCAGCTTGGTGGTGGGTCAAGAGACCCAGTACTTC. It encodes CASSLVVGQETQYF.

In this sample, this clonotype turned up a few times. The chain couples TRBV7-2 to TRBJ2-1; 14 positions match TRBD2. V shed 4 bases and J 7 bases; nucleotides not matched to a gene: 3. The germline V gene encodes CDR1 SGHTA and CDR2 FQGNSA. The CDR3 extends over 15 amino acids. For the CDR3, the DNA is TGTGCCAGCAGCTGGGGACTAGCGGGAGAAAATGAGCAGTTCTTC. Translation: CASSWGLAGENEQFF.

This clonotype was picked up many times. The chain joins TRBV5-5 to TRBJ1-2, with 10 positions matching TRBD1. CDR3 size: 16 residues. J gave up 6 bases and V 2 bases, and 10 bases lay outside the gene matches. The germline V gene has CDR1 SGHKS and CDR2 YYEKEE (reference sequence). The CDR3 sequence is CASSLPPGQGFHGYTF. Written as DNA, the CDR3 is TGTGCCAGCAGCTTACCCCCGGGACAGGGGTTCCATGGCTACACCTTC.

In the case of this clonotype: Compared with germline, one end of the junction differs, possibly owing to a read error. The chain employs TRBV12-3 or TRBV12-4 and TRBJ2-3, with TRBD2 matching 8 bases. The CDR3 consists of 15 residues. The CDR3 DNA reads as TGTGCCAGCAGCCCAGCGGGAGCGGGCACAGATGCGCAGTATTTT. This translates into CASSPAGAGTDAQYF.

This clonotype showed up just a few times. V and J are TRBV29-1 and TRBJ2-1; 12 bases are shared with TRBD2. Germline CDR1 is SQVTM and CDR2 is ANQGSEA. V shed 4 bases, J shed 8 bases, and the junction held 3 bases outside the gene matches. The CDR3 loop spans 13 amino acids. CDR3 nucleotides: TGCAGCGTTGCTAGCGGGGGGGCTCATGAGCAGTTCTTC. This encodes CSVASGGAHEQFF.

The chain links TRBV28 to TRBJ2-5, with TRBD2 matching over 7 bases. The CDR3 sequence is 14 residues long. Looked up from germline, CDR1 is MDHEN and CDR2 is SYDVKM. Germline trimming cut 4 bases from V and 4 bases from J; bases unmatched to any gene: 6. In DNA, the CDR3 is TGTGCCAGCAGTTCGGCGGGAGTGGGAGAGACCCAGTACTTC. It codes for CASSSAGVGETQYF.

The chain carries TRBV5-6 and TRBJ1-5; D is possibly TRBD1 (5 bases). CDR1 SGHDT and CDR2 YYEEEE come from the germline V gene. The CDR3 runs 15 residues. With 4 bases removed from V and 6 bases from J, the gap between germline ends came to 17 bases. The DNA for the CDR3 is TGTGCCAGCAGCCTGGGACTGCCGGGGGGTCAGCCCCAGCATTTT. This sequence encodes CASSLGLPGGQPQHF.

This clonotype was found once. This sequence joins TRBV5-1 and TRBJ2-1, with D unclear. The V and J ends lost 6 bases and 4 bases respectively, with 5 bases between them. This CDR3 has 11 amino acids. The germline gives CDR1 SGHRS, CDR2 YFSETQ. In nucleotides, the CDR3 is TGCGCCAGCAACCTATACAATGAGCAGTTCTTC. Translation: CASNLYNEQFF.

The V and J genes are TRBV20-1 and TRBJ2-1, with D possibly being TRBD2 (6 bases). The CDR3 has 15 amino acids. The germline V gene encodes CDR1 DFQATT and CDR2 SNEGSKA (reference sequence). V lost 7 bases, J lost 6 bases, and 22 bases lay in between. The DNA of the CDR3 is TGCAGTGGCTGGGTCGGGGGTGCATTAGGCAATGAGCAGTTCTTC. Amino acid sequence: CSGWVGGALGNEQFF.

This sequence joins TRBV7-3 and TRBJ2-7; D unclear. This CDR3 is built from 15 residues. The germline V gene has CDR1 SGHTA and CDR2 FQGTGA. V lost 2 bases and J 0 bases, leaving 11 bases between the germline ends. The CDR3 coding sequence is TGTGCCAGCAGCTTAGGCAGCATGATCTCCTACGAGCAGTACTTC. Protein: CASSLGSMISYEQYF.

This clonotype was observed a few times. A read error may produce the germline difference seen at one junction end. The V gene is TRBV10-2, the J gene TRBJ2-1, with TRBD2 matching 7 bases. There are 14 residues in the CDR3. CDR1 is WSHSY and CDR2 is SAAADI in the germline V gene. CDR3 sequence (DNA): TGCGTCAGCAGAGCAGCGGGATCCTACAATGAGCAGTTCTTC. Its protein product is CVSRAAGSYNEQFF.

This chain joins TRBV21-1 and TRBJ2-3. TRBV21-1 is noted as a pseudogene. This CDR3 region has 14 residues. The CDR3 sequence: CASSGHFSTDTQYF. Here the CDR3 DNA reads TGTGCCAGCAGCGGGCACTTTAGCACAGATACGCAGTATTTT.

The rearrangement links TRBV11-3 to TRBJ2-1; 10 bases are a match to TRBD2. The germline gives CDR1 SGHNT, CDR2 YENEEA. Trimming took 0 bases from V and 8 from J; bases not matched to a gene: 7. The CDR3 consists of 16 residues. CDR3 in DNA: TGTGCCAGCAGCTTAGATAATCTAGCGGGGGCGGATGAGCAGTTCTTC. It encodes CASSLDNLAGADEQFF.

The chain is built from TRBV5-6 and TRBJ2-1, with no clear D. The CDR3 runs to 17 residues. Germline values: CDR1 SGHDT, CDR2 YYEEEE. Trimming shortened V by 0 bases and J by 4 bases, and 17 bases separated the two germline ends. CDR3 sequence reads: CASSLAAASVIYNEQFF. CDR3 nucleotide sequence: TGTGCCAGCAGCTTGGCAGCTGCTTCAGTGATATACAATGAGCAGTTCTTC.

The CDR3 sequence is CASSPRSTGYRSYEQYF. The DNA of the CDR3 is TGTGCCAGCAGCCCCCGGTCGACAGGGTATAGATCCTACGAGCAGTACTTC. The chain joins TRBV12-3 or TRBV12-4 to TRBJ2-7; 7 bases map to TRBD1. The CDR3 runs 17 residues. V lost 6 bases to trimming and J lost 1 base; unmatched junction nucleotides: 15.

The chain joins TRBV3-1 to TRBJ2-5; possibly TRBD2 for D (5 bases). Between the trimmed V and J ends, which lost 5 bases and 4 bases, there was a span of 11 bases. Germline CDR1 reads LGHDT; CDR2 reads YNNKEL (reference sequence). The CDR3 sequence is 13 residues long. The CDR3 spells CASSARGLETQYF. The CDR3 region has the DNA TGTGCCAGCAGCGCTCGGGGTCTAGAGACCCAGTACTTC.

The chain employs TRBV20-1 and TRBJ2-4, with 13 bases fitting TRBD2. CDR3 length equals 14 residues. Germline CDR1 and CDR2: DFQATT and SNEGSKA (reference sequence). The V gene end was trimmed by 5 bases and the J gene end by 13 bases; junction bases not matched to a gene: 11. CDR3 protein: CSAGGLAGPYQQYF. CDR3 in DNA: TGCAGTGCTGGGGGACTAGCGGGACCCTACCAGCAGTACTTC.

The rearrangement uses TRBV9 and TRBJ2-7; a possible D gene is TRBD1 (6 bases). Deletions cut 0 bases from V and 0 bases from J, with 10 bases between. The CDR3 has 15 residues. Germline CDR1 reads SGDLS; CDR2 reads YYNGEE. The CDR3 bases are TGTGCCAGCAGCGTAGGGACAGCGAGCTCCTACGAGCAGTACTTC. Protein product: CASSVGTASSYEQYF.

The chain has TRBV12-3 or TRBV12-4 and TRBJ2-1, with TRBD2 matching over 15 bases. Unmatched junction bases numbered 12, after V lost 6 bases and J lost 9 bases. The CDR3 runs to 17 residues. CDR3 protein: CASSPTRTSGRAGEQFF. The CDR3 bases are TGTGCCAGCAGCCCTACGCGGACTAGCGGGAGGGCCGGTGAGCAGTTCTTC.

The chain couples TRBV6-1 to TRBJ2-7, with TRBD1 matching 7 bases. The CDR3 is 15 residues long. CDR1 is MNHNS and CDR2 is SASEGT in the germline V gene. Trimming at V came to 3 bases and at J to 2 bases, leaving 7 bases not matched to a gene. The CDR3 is CASSDRQTGPYEQYF. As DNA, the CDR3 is TGTGCCAGCAGTGATCGTCAGACAGGGCCCTACGAGCAGTACTTC.